This T cell receptor (beta chain) was captured in a study of cytomegalovirus exposure and HLA in healthy donors. Study-wide points: TCR beta V segments were, for the most part, productive about 87% or about 30% of the time in an earlier analysis. Among the sequence variants, a highly shared cluster was likely an artifact of sequencing.

With 60 Vbeta and 13 Jbeta primers, the PCR was carried out. The protocol was immunoSEQ multiplex PCR, while the TCRdb copy is restricted to in-frame clones and leaves out a portion. Among 77,000 or so clones listed, around 83% were seen once. Between the trimmed V and J ends, which lost 2 bases and 8 bases, there was a span of 12 bases. The CDR3 contains 13 residues. Germline CDR1 is MNHEY and CDR2 is SVGAGI. There were likely unrecorded immune exposures, though donors were nominally healthy when sampled. Concerning this clone itself: Its specificity is not known.

The sequence derives from a man in his 70s in good health and CMV-seropositive. The chain carries TRBV6-5 and TRBJ1-2, with D hard to call. Material for sequencing was PBMCs. CDR3 region: CASSYGRGGGYTF. In nucleotides, the CDR3 is TGTGCCAGCAGTTACGGGCGGGGAGGGGGCTACACCTTC.